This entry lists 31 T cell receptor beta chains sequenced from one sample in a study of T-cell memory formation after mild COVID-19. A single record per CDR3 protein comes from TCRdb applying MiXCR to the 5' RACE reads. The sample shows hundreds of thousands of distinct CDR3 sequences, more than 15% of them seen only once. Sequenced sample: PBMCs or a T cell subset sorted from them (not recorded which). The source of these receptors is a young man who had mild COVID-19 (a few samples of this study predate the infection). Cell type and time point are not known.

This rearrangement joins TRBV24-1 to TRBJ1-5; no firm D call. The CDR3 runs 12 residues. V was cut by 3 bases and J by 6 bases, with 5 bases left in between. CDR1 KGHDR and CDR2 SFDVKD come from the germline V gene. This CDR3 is CATSDGVQPQHF. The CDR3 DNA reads TGTGCCACCAGTGATGGTGTTCAGCCCCAGCATTTT.

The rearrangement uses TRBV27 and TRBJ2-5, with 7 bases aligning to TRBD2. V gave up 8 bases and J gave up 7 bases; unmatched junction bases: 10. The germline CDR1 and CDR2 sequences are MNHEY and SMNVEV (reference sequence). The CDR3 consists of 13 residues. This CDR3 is CASGGEGRGTQYF. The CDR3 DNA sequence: TGTGCCAGCGGGGGGGAGGGACGCGGGACCCAGTACTTC.

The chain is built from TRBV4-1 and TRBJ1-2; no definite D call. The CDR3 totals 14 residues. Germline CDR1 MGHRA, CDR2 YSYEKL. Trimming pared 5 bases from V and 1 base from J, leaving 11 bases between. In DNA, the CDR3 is TGCGCCAGCAGCAGTGTCGGGGTTAACTATGGCTACACCTTC. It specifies CASSSVGVNYGYTF.

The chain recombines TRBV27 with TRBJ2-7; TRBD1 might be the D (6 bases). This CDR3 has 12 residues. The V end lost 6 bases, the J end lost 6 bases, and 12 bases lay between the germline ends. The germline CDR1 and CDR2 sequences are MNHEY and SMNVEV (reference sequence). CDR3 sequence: CASSTGRGEQYV. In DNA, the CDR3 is TGTGCCAGCAGCACAGGGAGAGGCGAGCAGTACGTC.

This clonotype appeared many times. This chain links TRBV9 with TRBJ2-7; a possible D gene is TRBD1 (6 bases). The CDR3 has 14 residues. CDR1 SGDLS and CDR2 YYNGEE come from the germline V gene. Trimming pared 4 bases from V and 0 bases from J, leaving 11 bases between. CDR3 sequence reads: CASSPGTSSYEQYF. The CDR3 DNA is TGTGCCAGCAGCCCCGGGACATCCTCCTACGAGCAGTACTTC.

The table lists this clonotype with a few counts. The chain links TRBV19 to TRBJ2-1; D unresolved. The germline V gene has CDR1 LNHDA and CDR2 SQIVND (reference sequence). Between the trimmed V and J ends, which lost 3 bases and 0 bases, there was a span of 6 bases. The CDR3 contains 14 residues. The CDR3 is CASSIWSSYNEQFF. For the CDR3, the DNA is TGTGCCAGTAGTATTTGGAGCTCCTACAATGAGCAGTTCTTC.

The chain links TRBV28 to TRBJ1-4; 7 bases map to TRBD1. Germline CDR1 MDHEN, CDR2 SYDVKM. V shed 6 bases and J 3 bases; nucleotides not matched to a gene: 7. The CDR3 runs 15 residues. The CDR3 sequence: CASSGGDRANEKLFF. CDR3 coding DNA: TGTGCCAGCAGCGGGGGCGACAGGGCTAATGAAAAACTGTTTTTT.

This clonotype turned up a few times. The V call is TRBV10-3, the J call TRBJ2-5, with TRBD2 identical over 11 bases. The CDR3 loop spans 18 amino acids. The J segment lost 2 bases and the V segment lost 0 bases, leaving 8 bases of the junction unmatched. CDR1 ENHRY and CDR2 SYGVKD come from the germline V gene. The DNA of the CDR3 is TGTGCCATCAGTGAGTCAAGGGCTAGCGGGGGGTCGCAAGAGACCCAGTACTTC. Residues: CAISESRASGGSQETQYF.

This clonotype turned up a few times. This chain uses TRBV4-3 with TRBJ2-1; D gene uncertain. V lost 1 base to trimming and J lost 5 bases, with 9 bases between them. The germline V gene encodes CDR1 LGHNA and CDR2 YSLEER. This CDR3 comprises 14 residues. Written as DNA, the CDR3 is TGCGCCAGCAGCCAAGTGGGCACGAACAATGAGCAGTTCTTC. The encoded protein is CASSQVGTNNEQFF.

Written as DNA, the CDR3 is TGTGCCAGCTCACGGGGGAGACCGAACACCGGGGAGCTGTTTTTT. This translates into CASSRGRPNTGELFF. The chain uses TRBV18 and TRBJ2-2; the D call may be TRBD1 or TRBD2 (5 bases each). V was cut by 4 bases and J by 0 bases, with 9 bases left in between. Germline lookup yields CDR1 KGHSH and CDR2 LQKENI. The CDR3 is 15 amino acids. Drawing the rest from reference TRBV18 and TRBJ2-2, the complete variable domain is NAGVMQNPRHLVRRRGQEARLRCSPMKGHSHVYWYRQLPEEGLKFMVYLQKENIIDESGMPKERFSAEFPKEGPSILRIQQVVRGDSAAYFCASSRGRPNTGELFFGEGSRLTVL.

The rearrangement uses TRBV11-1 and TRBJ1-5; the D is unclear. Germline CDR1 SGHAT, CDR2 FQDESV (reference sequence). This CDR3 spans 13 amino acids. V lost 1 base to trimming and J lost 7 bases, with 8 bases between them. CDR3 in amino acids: CASSLGDGQPQHF. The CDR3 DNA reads TGTGCCAGCAGCTTAGGAGACGGCCAGCCCCAGCATTTT.

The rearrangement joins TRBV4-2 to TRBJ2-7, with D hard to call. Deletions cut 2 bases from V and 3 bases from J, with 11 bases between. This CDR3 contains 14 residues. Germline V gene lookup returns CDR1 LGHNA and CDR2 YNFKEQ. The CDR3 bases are TGTGCCAGCAGCCAAATTGACACGAGCTACGAGCAGTACTTC. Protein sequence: CASSQIDTSYEQYF.

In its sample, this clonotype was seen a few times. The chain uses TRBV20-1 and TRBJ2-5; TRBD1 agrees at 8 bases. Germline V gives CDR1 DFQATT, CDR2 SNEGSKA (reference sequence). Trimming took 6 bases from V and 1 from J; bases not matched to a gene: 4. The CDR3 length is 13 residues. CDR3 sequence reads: CSARDRSQETQYF. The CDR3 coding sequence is TGCAGTGCGAGGGACAGGTCCCAAGAGACCCAGTACTTC.

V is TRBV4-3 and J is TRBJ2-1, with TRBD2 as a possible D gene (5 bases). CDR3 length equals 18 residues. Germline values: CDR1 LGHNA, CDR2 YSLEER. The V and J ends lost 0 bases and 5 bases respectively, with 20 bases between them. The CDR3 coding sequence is TGCGCCAGCAGCCAAGAAGGGCGATCTCGGCTGGAGGACAATGAGCAGTTCTTC. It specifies CASSQEGRSRLEDNEQFF.

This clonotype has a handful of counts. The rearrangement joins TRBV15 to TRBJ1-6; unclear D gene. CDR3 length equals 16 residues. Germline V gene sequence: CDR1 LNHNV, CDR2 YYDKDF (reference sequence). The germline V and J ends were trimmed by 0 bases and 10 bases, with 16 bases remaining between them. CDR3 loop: CATSRDMPTAESPLHF. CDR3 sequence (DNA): TGTGCCACCAGCAGAGATATGCCGACCGCGGAGTCACCCCTCCACTTT. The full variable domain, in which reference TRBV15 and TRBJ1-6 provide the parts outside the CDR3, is DAMVIQNPRYQVTQFGKPVTLSCSQTLNHNVMYWYQQKSSQAPKLLFHYYDKDFNNEADTPDNFQSRRPNTSFCFLDIRSPGLGDTAMYLCATSRDMPTAESPLHFGNGTRLTVT.

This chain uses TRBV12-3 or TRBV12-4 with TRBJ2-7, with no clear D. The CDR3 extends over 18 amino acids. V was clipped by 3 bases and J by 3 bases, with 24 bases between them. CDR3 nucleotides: TGTGCCAGCAGTTTTGGAATAGTGTGGGCAGATGGAAACTACGAGCAGTACTTC. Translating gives CASSFGIVWADGNYEQYF.

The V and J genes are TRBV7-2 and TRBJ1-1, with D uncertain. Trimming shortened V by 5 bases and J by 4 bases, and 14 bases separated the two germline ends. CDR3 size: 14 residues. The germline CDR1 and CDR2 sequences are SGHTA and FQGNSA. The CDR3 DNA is TGTGCCAGCAGCGCTGTGGGTACTGGCACTGAAGCTTTCTTT. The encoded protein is CASSAVGTGTEAFF.

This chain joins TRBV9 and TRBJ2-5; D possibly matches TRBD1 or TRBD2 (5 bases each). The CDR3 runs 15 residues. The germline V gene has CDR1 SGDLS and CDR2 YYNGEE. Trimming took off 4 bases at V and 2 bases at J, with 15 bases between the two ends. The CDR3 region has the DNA TGTGCCAGCAGCAAAAATGTCGAGGGGCAAGAGACCCAGTACTTC. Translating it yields CASSKNVEGQETQYF.

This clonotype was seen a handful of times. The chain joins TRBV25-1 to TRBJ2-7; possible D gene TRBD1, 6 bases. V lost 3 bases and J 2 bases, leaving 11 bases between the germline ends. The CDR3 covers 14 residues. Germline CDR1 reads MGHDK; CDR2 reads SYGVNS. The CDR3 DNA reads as TGTGCCAGCAGTGACTGGACAGAGGCCTACGAGCAGTACTTC. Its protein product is CASSDWTEAYEQYF.

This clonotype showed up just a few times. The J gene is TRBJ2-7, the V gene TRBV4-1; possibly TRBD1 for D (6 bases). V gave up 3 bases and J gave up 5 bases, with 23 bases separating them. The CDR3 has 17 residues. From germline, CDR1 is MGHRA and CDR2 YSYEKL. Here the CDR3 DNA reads TGCGCCAGCAGCCAGGCCACAGGGATGCTCCGTCCCCACGAGCAGTACTTC. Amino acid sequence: CASSQATGMLRPHEQYF.

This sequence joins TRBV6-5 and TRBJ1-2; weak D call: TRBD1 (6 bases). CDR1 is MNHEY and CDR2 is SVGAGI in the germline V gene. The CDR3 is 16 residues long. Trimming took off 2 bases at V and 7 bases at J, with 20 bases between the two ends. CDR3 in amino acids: CASSYGAQGGVIGYTF. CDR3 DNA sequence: TGTGCCAGCAGTTACGGAGCACAGGGAGGCGTTATTGGCTACACCTTC.

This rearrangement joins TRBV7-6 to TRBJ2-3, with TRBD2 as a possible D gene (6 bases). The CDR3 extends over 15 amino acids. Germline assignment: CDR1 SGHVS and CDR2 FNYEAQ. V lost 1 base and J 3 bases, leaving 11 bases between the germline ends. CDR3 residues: CASSLVTSRTDTQYF. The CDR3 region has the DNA TGTGCCAGCAGCTTAGTTACTAGCCGAACAGATACGCAGTATTTT.

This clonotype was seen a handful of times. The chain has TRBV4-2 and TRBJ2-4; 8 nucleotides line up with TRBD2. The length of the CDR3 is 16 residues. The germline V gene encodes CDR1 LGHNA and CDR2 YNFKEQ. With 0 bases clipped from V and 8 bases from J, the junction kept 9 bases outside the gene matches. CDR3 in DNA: TGTGCCAGCAGCCAAGATCTTGCCGCGGGGGGATACATTCAGTACTTC. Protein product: CASSQDLAAGGYIQYF.

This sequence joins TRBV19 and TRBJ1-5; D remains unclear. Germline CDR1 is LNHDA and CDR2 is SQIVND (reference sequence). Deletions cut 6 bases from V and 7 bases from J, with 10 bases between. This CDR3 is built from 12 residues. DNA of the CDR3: TGTGCCAGTAGCATGGGAGAACAGCCCCAGCATTTT. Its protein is CASSMGEQPQHF.

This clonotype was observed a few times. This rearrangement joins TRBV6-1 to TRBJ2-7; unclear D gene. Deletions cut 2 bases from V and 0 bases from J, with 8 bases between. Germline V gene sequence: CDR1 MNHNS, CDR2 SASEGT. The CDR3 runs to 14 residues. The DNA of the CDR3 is TGTGCCAGCAGTGAAAGGGCGGTCTCCTACGAGCAGTACGTC. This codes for CASSERAVSYEQYV.

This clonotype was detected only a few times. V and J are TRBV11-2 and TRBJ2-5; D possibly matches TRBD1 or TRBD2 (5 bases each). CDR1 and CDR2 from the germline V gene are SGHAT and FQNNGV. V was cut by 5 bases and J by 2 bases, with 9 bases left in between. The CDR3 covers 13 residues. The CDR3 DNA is TGTGCCAGCAGCGAGGGGCGGCAAGAGACCCAGTACTTC. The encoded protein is CASSEGRQETQYF.

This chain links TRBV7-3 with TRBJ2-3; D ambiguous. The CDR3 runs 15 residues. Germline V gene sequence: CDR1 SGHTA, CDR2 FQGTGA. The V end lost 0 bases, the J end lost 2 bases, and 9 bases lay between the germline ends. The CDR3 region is CASSLTGRFTDTQYF. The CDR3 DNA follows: TGTGCCAGCAGCTTAACGGGCAGGTTCACAGATACGCAGTATTTT.

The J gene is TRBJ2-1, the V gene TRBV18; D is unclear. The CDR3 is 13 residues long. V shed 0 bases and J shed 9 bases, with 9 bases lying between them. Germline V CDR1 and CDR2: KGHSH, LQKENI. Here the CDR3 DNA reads TGTGCCAGCTCACCACCGCGAGGTCTTGAGCAGTTCTTC. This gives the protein CASSPPRGLEQFF.

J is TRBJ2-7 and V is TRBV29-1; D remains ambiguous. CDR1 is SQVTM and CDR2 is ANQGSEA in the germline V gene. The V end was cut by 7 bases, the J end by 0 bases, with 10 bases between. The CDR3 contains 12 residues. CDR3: CSGTLSSYEQYF. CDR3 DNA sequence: TGCAGCGGCACATTGAGCTCCTACGAGCAGTACTTC.

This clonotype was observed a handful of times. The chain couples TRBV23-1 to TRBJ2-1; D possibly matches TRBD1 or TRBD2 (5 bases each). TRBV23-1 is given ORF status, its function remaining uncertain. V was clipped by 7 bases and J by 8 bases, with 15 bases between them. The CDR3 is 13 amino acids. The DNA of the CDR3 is TGCGCCAGCATAAGGGGCCGAGGGGATGAGCAGTTCTTC. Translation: CASIRGRGDEQFF.

Written as DNA, the CDR3 is TGTGCCAGCAGTTCTGTCCAGGGGGCGCTGGGAGAAAAACTGTTTTTT. This encodes CASSSVQGALGEKLFF. The rearrangement links TRBV27 to TRBJ1-4; 8 positions agree with TRBD1. Germline-derived CDR1 and CDR2 are MNHEY and SMNVEV (reference sequence). Trimming removed 4 bases from V and 8 bases from J; junction bases left unmatched: 12. This CDR3 is 16 amino acids long.